This T cell receptor (beta chain) was retrieved from a study of PD-1 blockade in mismatch repair-deficient tumors. Study at large: Patients had over ten mismatch repair-deficient cancer types and were previously treated and progressing.

Assay: immunoSEQ multiplex PCR; the TCRdb copy retains only in-frame clones and omits some. The sample has tens of thousands of clones, 83% seen once; the top ten hold around 20%. A note on this clone: Its antigen is undetermined.

Mismatch repair deficiency was confirmed in all patients, by PCR or immunohistochemistry. TCRs were sequenced from a few patients responding to pembrolizumab. Study-level points and caveats: Rapid post-treatment expansion, then contraction, generally preceding radiologic response, marked tumor-resident clones.

The source of this sequence is an adult with mismatch repair-deficient cancer. The sample here was peripheral blood, taken 12 weeks after starting pembrolizumab.

The CDR3 sequence is CAVSRMLKGTQYF. In nucleotides, the CDR3 is TGTGCAGTCTCTCGAATGTTGAAGGGGACCCAGTACTTC. This chain connects TRBV7-7 to TRBJ2-5, with unresolved D. Germline loops: CDR1 SSHAT, CDR2 FNYEAQ (reference sequence). This CDR3 spans 13 amino acids. The full variable domain, completed using reference TRBV7-7 and TRBJ2-5, is GAGVSQSPRYKVTKRGQDVTLRCDPISSHATLYWYQQALGQGPEFLTYFNYEAQPDKSGLPSDRFSAERPEGSISTLTIQRTEQRDSAMYRCAVSRMLKGTQYFGPGTRLLVL.